This TCR beta chain originates from a study of vaccination and CD4 T cells after COVID-19 (dated by TCRdb to about 2022). Concerning the study at large: Every convalescent patient had a positive nasal swab PCR test for SARS-CoV-2, with mild disease in nine patients and severe disease in one. The convalescent cohort comprised six males and four females, including two Hispanic individuals, seven Caucasians, two Asians and one multiracial person. Participants received two doses of either the Pfizer-BioNTech BNT162b2 vaccine (n=8) or the Moderna mRNA-1273 vaccine (n=2). Post-COVID blood samples were collected from convalescent patients a median of roughly 100 days after diagnosis, with a range of about 30 to 161 days. Post-vaccine blood samples were taken a median of approximately 70 days after the second vaccine dose, with a range of 14 to 241 days. The cultures were stimulated with overlapping spike peptide pools from SARS-CoV-2 and from the common cold coronaviruses HCoV-NL63, HCoV-OC43 and HCoV-229E. Control cultures used a CEFX viral epitope pool as positive control, an HIV-1 Nef peptide pool as negative control, or no peptide. In over 8 COVID-19 convalescent patients and 4 infection-naive healthy vaccine recipients, researchers compared the spike-specific CD4+ TCR repertoire from before mRNA vaccination with the repertoire from after. The research as a whole found: The number of convalescent patients in the study was relatively small, and the study did not examine early timepoints following natural infection. In convalescent patients, nearly all vaccine-specific clones (304 of 307) were found to be mono-reactive for SARS-CoV-2 spike rather than cross-reactive with common cold coronaviruses. Among convalescent patients, a median roughly 84% of the SARS-CoV-2-reactive clones seen after vaccination appeared only after vaccination, which suggests priming specific to the vaccine. The median count of SARS-CoV-2-reactive clonotypes went up from under 25 after infection to roughly 38 after vaccination, although the change was not significant.

Library prep was done by PCR. DNA from cultured CD4+ T cells underwent TCR sequencing with the Oncomine TCR Beta short-read assay at the Johns Hopkins FTIC core. Genomic DNA was extracted from the cultured CD4+ T cells with the QIAamp micro DNA kit. Oncomine TCR Beta libraries made from cultured CD4+ T cells were pooled using unique dual indexes and sequenced on an Illumina iSeq 100. The original methods were these. Non-productive sequences were removed, and CDR3s not starting with C, not ending with F or W, or shorter than 7 amino acids were discarded. The MANAFEST web application was used to identify antigen-specific clonotypes by comparing peptide-stimulated wells against reference wells and other culture wells. An FDR below 0.05, an odds ratio above 5, and a productive frequency above 0.1% in at least two of three replicate wells were required for clones to be considered positive. Clonotypes that were significantly expanded in both SARS-CoV-2 spike wells and at least one common cold coronavirus spike condition were defined as cross-reactive. Using R version 3.6.1, CDR3 homology was evaluated through Levenshtein distances (stringdist) along with unrooted phylogenetic trees (ape). TCRdb passed the public sequencing reads through fastp at Q25 and MiXCR, retaining productive beta sequences. Rows merge per CDR3 protein into single entries with the most common DNA and genes. In this record, the V and J calls reflect TCRdb's handling and not the investigators' own analysis. Recorded for this sample are some 10,000 distinct CDR3 sequences; over 40% of them occurred a single time. The ten largest clones represent roughly 22% of the sample.

CDR1 and CDR2 are drawn from the germline V gene (reference sequence): SEHNR, FQNEAQ. The V end loses 1 base and the J end loses 6 bases, and a stretch of 12 bases separates them. Including cysteine and phenylalanine, the CDR3 has 15 amino acids. Solely the CDR3 DNA is kept, with 45 bases framed from the first base. Per the publication, the treatment or condition label means: approximately 9-day PBMC culture with coronavirus spike peptide pools or control peptides (ViraFEST assay). The ViraFEST assay, used in the study, expanded antigen-specific T cells with peptide pools and then identified the expanded clonotypes through TCR sequencing. The convalescent patients' positive SARS-CoV-2 PCR tests fell between March and December 2020, which was before the Alpha, Beta and Delta variants emerged in the United States. Approximately 1.8 million PBMCs per well were cultured in IMDM with approximately 4.9% human AB serum and 9 to 10 IU/ml IL-2, plus 10 ug/ml peptide pools. On days 3 and 7, half of the culture medium was replaced with fresh IL-2-containing medium. After 10 to 11 days of culture, CD4+ T cells were isolated by negative selection with the EasySep CD4+ T cell isolation kit. PBMCs were separated from whole blood using Ficoll-Paque Plus gradient centrifugation and then either used fresh or cryopreserved at -140C. In general, triplicate wells were set up for every culture condition.

As regards this clonotype: Its antigen remains unidentified. No base quality values were provided; no much bigger clone lies one nucleotide off.

The origin of this receptor is a human donor who had recovered from COVID-19. The sequencing input was CD4+ T cells from blood, cultured in vitro. In this chain, TRBV7-9 is recombined with TRBJ2-2; TRBD1 is a weak D gene call, 5 bases matching. At the DNA level, the sequence is TGTGCCAGCAGCTTAGGGGGCCCTTGGGCCGGGGAGCTGTTTTTT. It translates to CASSLGGPWAGELFF.